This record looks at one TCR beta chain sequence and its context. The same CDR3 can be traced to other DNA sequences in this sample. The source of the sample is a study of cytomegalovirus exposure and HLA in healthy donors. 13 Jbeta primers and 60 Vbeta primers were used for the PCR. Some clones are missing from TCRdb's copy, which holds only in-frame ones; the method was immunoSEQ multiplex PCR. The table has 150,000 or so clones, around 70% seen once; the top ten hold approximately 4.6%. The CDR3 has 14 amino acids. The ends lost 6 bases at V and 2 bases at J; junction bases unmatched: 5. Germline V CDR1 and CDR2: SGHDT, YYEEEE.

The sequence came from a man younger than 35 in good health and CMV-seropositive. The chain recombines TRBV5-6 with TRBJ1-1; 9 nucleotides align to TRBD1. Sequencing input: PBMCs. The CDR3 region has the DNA TGTGCCAGCACCAGGACAGGGGTAAACACTGAAGCTTTCTTT. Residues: CASTRTGVNTEAFF.